One and the same sample provided the 28 T cell receptor beta chains below, sequenced in a study of regulatory T cells in long-lasting Graves disease. Arm-PCR of CDR3 regions with iRepertoire HTBI primers generated TCR beta libraries. One entry per CDR3 protein results from TCRdb running MiXCR on the multiplex PCR reads. The sample includes some 370,000 distinct CDR3 sequences, approximately 23% of them seen just once. This sample's time point: persistent/refractory GD, antithyroid drugs over 5 years with positive TRAb. Construction of the TCR library relied on RNA isolated from PBMCs. Sequencing was performed on peripheral blood mononuclear cells (PBMCs), taken when the disease was refractory, from a patient treated with antithyroid drugs. The receptors stem from a woman aged 40 to 50 with Graves disease.

This clonotype was recorded at least ten times. The chain employs TRBV28 and TRBJ2-7; perhaps D is TRBD1 or TRBD2 (5 bases each). This CDR3 is built from 14 residues. Germline values: CDR1 MDHEN, CDR2 SYDVKM. Trimming cost V 3 bases and J 5 bases, with 14 bases left between them. This chain's CDR3 is CASSFFQGADEQYF. The DNA of the CDR3 is TGTGCCAGCAGTTTTTTCCAGGGAGCCGACGAGCAGTACTTC.

This clonotype has ten or more counts. The chain couples TRBV28 to TRBJ1-1; tentatively, D is TRBD1 (6 bases). From germline, CDR1 is MDHEN and CDR2 SYDVKM. CDR3 length: 15 residues. V lost 5 bases, J lost 3 bases, and 16 bases lay in between. This CDR3 reads CASSPQDSMDTEAFF. Written as DNA, the CDR3 is TGTGCCAGCAGTCCCCAGGACAGTATGGACACTGAAGCTTTCTTT.

There are many counts of this clonotype. The chain has TRBV29-1 and TRBJ2-7; 7 nucleotides align to TRBD2. The ends lost 0 bases at V and 3 bases at J; junction bases unmatched: 11. In germline, CDR1 is SQVTM, CDR2 ANQGSEA. The CDR3 sequence is 16 residues long. CDR3 sequence (DNA): TGCAGCGTTGAAGATACCGGACAACGGGGGGTCTACGAGCAGTACTTC. Protein: CSVEDTGQRGVYEQYF.

V is TRBV28 and J is TRBJ2-3; weak D call: TRBD2 (5 bases). Trimming stripped 5 bases from V and 4 bases from J, with 13 bases between. The germline CDR1 and CDR2 sequences are MDHEN and SYDVKM. The CDR3 has 14 residues. The DNA of the CDR3 is TGTGCCAGCAGTCAAACTAGTCTCCCAGATACGCAGTATTTT. Residues: CASSQTSLPDTQYF.

This clonotype has more than one count but fewer than ten. The gene calls are TRBV7-9 and TRBJ2-1; 7 bases map to TRBD2. CDR1 and CDR2 from the germline V gene are SEHNR and FQNEAQ (reference sequence). The CDR3 has 16 residues. With V trimmed by 6 bases and J by 5 bases, 13 bases remained unmatched. CDR3 in amino acids: CASRPSGTNVNNEQFF. The CDR3, as DNA: TGTGCCAGCAGACCCTCCGGGACTAACGTCAACAATGAGCAGTTCTTC.

At least ten counts were recorded for this clonotype. V usage is TRBV2 and J usage is TRBJ2-4; the D gene is possibly TRBD1 (5 bases). Germline CDR1 and CDR2: SNHLY and FYNNEI. The CDR3 contains 16 residues. V was trimmed by 6 bases and J by 0 bases, leaving 15 bases between them. Here the CDR3 DNA reads TGTGCCAGCAGCGAACGACAGTCCTTAGCCAAAAACATTCAGTACTTC. Translated, it gives CASSERQSLAKNIQYF.

Ten or more counts support this clonotype. The CDR3 sequence: CASSLGSWETEAFF. CDR3 in DNA: TGTGCCAGCAGCTTAGGAAGTTGGGAAACTGAAGCTTTCTTT. The V call is TRBV13, the J call TRBJ1-1, with unresolved D. This CDR3 comprises 14 residues. In germline, CDR1 is PRHDT, CDR2 FYEKMQ (reference sequence). Trimming took 0 bases from V and 5 from J, leaving 10 bases between them. Full variable domain (rest looked up from reference TRBV13 and TRBJ1-1): AAGVIQSPRHLIKEKRETATLKCYPIPRHDTVYWYQQGPGQDPQFLISFYEKMQSDKGSIPDRFSAQQFSDYHSELNMSSLELGDSALYFCASSLGSWETEAFFGQGTRLTVV.

This clonotype was counted only a few times. The chain recombines TRBV13 with TRBJ2-7, with TRBD2 matching 12 bases. With V trimmed by 5 bases and J by 2 bases, 10 bases remained unmatched. CDR3 size: 17 residues. Germline CDR1 is PRHDT and CDR2 is FYEKMQ (reference sequence). The CDR3 DNA is TGTGCCAGCAGCCGAACCAAGGGACTAGCGGGCACCTACGAGCAGTACTTC. Protein: CASSRTKGLAGTYEQYF.

The table lists this clonotype with many counts. As DNA, the CDR3 is TGCAGTGCTAGGTTACTAGCGGGCCTACCTTACGAGCAGTACTTC. Translating gives CSARLLAGLPYEQYF. This chain joins TRBV20-1 and TRBJ2-7; 9 bases match TRBD2. Germline CDR1 and CDR2: DFQATT and SNEGSKA (reference sequence). The CDR3 length is 15 residues. Trimming removed 3 bases from V and 4 bases from J; junction bases left unmatched: 10.

In this sample, this clonotype turned up many times. This chain links TRBV28 with TRBJ2-2, with D tentatively TRBD1 (5 bases). The CDR3 is made up of 15 amino acids. Germline V lookup: CDR1 MDHEN, CDR2 SYDVKM. V lost 7 bases and J lost 4, with 16 bases in between. The CDR3 DNA sequence: TGTGCCAGCAAAGACAGCATACCATCCACCGGGGAGCTGTTTTTT. As protein: CASKDSIPSTGELFF.

The gene calls are TRBV14 and TRBJ2-4; D is possibly TRBD2 (6 bases). In germline, CDR1 is SGHDN, CDR2 FVKESK. V was pared by 0 bases and J by 3 bases, with 24 bases between. The CDR3 covers 20 residues. As DNA, the CDR3 is TGTGCCAGCAGCCAAGATGTGCGGGGCAAATACTCATGGGGCAAAAACATTCAGTACTTC. This encodes CASSQDVRGKYSWGKNIQYF.

The sample holds a few counts of this clonotype. The J gene is TRBJ2-7, the V gene TRBV5-1; 10 nucleotides align to TRBD2. The CDR3 has 15 amino acids. Trimming took 0 bases from V and 5 from J; bases not matched to a gene: 5. Germline CDR1 and CDR2: SGHRS and YFSETQ. The CDR3 spells CASSLEASGSNEQYF. The CDR3 coding sequence is TGCGCCAGCAGCTTGGAAGCTAGCGGGAGTAACGAGCAGTACTTC.

Remarks on this clonotype: Since a much larger clone is just one base distant, this may be a read error. CDR3 in DNA: TGCGCCAGCAGCCAACCTCCCGCCGGGGACGGACTGTTTTTT. Its translation: CASSQPPAGDGLFF. The rearrangement joins TRBV4-1 to TRBJ1-4, with D maybe TRBD1 (5 bases). Germline assignment: CDR1 MGHRA and CDR2 YSYEKL. CDR3 length equals 14 residues. V lost 2 bases to trimming and J lost 13 bases, with 17 bases between them.

This clonotype was observed once. The gene calls are TRBV20-1 and TRBJ2-7; D unclear. The V gene lost 6 bases and the J gene lost 2 bases, with 17 bases spanning the gap. The CDR3 has 14 amino acids. Germline CDR1 reads DFQATT; CDR2 reads SNEGSKA (reference sequence). The CDR3 nucleotides read TGCAGTGCAGCTAGGCCCAGTCCCCCCTACGAGCAGTACTTC. It encodes CSAARPSPPYEQYF.

The chain carries TRBV29-1 and TRBJ2-5, with unresolved D. The tail of the sequence fits TRBJ2-1 better, so the J call may be wrong. The CDR3 consists of 12 residues. The germline V gene has CDR1 SQVTM and CDR2 ANQGSEA. The CDR3, as DNA: TGCAGCGTCGAGGAGAGATACAATGAGCAGTTCTTC. Protein sequence: CSVEERYNEQFF.

This clonotype showed up many times. The chain combines TRBV11-2 with TRBJ1-4, with D perhaps TRBD1 (5 bases). The V gene's germline CDR1 is SGHAT and CDR2 FQNNGV. The CDR3 runs 13 residues. Trimming stripped 6 bases from V and 8 bases from J, with 13 bases between. In DNA, the CDR3 is TGTGCCAGCAGTAGCAGGGTGGGCGAAAAACTGTTTTTT. Residues: CASSSRVGEKLFF.

This clonotype appeared once. In DNA form, the CDR3 reads TGCGCCAGCAGTGAGCGAAATAGCGGATACAATGAGCAGTTCTTC. It codes for CASSERNSGYNEQFF. The chain recombines TRBV10-2 with TRBJ2-5, with D perhaps matching TRBD2 (6 bases). The assigned J gene may be wrong: the sequence end matches TRBJ2-1 better. CDR1 and CDR2 from the germline V gene are WSHSY and SAAADI. The CDR3 is 15 amino acids.

This rearrangement joins TRBV6-1 to TRBJ2-5; D is uncertain. The J call may not be correct, given that the DNA end is closer to TRBJ2-1. Germline V gene sequence: CDR1 MNHNS, CDR2 SASEGT. The CDR3 runs 17 residues. This CDR3 is CASNVIPSGSPNREQFF. CDR3 coding DNA: TGTGCCAGCAACGTAATTCCATCGGGTTCCCCTAACCGAGAGCAGTTCTTC.

This clonotype appeared many times. The chain has TRBV29-1 and TRBJ2-7; D ambiguous. The CDR3 runs 12 residues. V lost 4 bases, J lost 2 bases, and 9 bases lay in between. CDR1 is SQVTM, CDR2 ANQGSEA, per germline. The CDR3 coding sequence is TGCAGCGTTGGAACAGATACCTACGAGCAGTACTTC. It yields the protein CSVGTDTYEQYF.

This clonotype was observed at least ten times. The rearrangement uses TRBV6-1 and TRBJ2-5, with 7 bases matching TRBD2. Losses at the gene ends were 0 bases for V and 3 bases for J; bases not matched to a gene: 4. Germline V gene sequence: CDR1 MNHNS, CDR2 SASEGT. The CDR3 runs 15 residues. Here the CDR3 reads CASSEASAGKETQYF. Written as DNA, the CDR3 is TGTGCCAGCAGTGAAGCCTCAGCGGGAAAAGAGACCCAGTACTTC.

This clonotype was observed a handful of times. The genes are TRBV2 and TRBJ2-2, with 9 bases identical to TRBD2. The trim removed 4 bases at V and 4 bases at J, leaving 4 bases unmatched. This CDR3 has 15 residues. The germline gives CDR1 SNHLY, CDR2 FYNNEI. This CDR3 reads CASSGLAEVTGELFF. Here the CDR3 DNA reads TGTGCCAGCAGTGGACTAGCGGAAGTCACCGGGGAGCTGTTTTTT. Full variable domain (missing parts from reference TRBV2 and TRBJ2-2): EPEVTQTPSHQVTQMGQEVILRCVPISNHLYFYWYRQILGQKVEFLVSFYNNEISEKSEIFDDQFSVERPDGSNFTLKIRSTKLEDSAMYFCASSGLAEVTGELFFGEGSRLTVL.

This clonotype appeared many times. This sequence joins TRBV27 and TRBJ2-7; possibly TRBD1 or TRBD2 for D (5 bases each). V lost 6 bases and J lost 4, with 16 bases in between. Germline CDR1 reads MNHEY; CDR2 reads SMNVEV (reference sequence). This CDR3 has 14 residues. The CDR3 spells CASSSGPPPYEQYF. CDR3 nucleotide sequence: TGTGCCAGCAGCTCGGGACCTCCCCCATACGAGCAGTACTTC.

On this clonotype: A read error may be the cause here, since a much bigger clone is one base away. V is TRBV29-1 and J is TRBJ1-2, with D possibly being TRBD1 (5 bases). The CDR3 loop spans 14 amino acids. CDR1 and CDR2 (germline): SQVTM, ANQGSEA. The CDR3 is CSAEGTRDGYGYTF. The CDR3 DNA sequence: TGCAGCGCTGAAGGTACCAGGGATGGCTATGGCTACACCTTC. The full variable domain, with the rest looked up from reference TRBV29-1 and TRBJ1-2, is SAVISQKPSRDICQRGTSLTIQCQVDSQVTMMFWYRQQPGQSLTLIATANQGSEATYESGFVIDKFPISRPNLTFSTLTVSNMSPEDSSIYLCSAEGTRDGYGYTFGSGTRLTVV.

This clonotype appeared many times. The chain joins TRBV2 to TRBJ2-7; D possibly uses TRBD1 or TRBD2 (7 bases each). This CDR3 contains 13 residues. With 6 bases removed from V and 4 bases from J, the gap between germline ends came to 13 bases. From germline, CDR1 is SNHLY and CDR2 FYNNEI. The chain's CDR3 is CASSSQGGYEQYF. As DNA, the CDR3 is TGTGCCAGCAGCAGCCAGGGGGGGTACGAGCAGTACTTC.

This chain joins TRBV20-1 and TRBJ1-2; a weak D match, TRBD1 (5 bases). Germline-derived CDR1 and CDR2 are DFQATT and SNEGSKA (reference sequence). CDR3 size: 16 residues. Trimming pared 0 bases from V and 8 bases from J, leaving 22 bases between. The CDR3 nucleotides are TGCAGTGCTAGAGATCATTTGAAGATGGGGGTTGGGGGCTACACCTTC. Translated: CSARDHLKMGVGGYTF.

The chain joins TRBV3-1 to TRBJ2-3; TRBD2 agrees at 10 bases. In germline, CDR1 is LGHDT, CDR2 YNNKEL (reference sequence). V gave up 1 base and J gave up 8 bases; unmatched junction bases: 9. This CDR3 is built from 16 residues. DNA of the CDR3: TGTGCCAGCAGCCAAGGAAGCGGGAGGGCCTATTTTACGCAGTATTTT. Protein sequence: CASSQGSGRAYFTQYF.

A remark on this clonotype: A read error may be the cause here, since a much bigger clone is one base away. The rearrangement links TRBV2 to TRBJ2-4; 9 bases align to TRBD1. This CDR3 contains 16 residues. Looked up from germline, CDR1 is SNHLY and CDR2 is FYNNEI. In DNA, the CDR3 is TGTGCCAGCAGGGCCCGGGACAGGGTATCCAAAAACACTCAGTACTTC. This sequence encodes CASRARDRVSKNTQYF.

The chain recombines TRBV20-1 with TRBJ2-2, with D uncertain. The V end lost 0 bases, the J end lost 6 bases, and 8 bases lay between the germline ends. This CDR3 has 13 residues. The germline V gene encodes CDR1 DFQATT and CDR2 SNEGSKA (reference sequence). The CDR3 DNA sequence: TGCAGTGCTAGAGATCTGGCAGCCGGGGAGCTGTTTTTT. Protein: CSARDLAAGELFF.